This TCR beta chain came from a study of cytomegalovirus exposure and HLA in healthy donors. Study-level findings and limits: The authors later linked a missense DCLRE1C variant to TCR beta V- and J-gene trimming. In a later analysis, at a false discovery rate of 0.05, under 20,000 TCR beta sequences were associated with HLA alleles. It was shown in a later analysis that HLA-associated TCR beta chains were more clonally expanded than other, equally common chains.

Both 60 Vbeta primers and 13 Jbeta primers went into the PCR. Some clones are missing from TCRdb's copy, which holds only in-frame ones; the method was immunoSEQ multiplex PCR. The sample carries 130,000 to 150,000 clones, over 60% recorded once. V dropped 4 bases and J dropped 4; count of bases not matched to a gene: 17. CDR3 size: 18 residues. Per the germline V gene, CDR1 is MGHDK and CDR2 is SYGVNS. This clone was observed a few times. Its specificity is unknown. V is TRBV25-1 and J is TRBJ2-7, with TRBD1 identical over 9 bases. The sequencing input was PBMCs. The receptor was isolated from a man between 40 and 49 years old in good health and CMV-seronegative. The CDR3 here is CASSGRDRDGIHRYEQYF. CDR3 sequence (DNA): TGTGCCAGCAGTGGCCGGGACAGGGATGGGATTCATCGGTACGAGCAGTACTTC.